This T cell receptor beta chain derives from a study of PD-1 blockade in classical Hodgkin lymphoma. Findings of the study overall: The authors have not defined what causes the repertoire differences, possibly disease activity or prior therapy. Baseline TCR diversity was reportedly lower in newly diagnosed patients than healthy donors.

The table came from immunoSEQ multiplex PCR; TCRdb's copy has only in-frame clones and leaves some out. The sample carries 29,000 or so clones, over 55% recorded once. With respect to this clone: As yet, its antigen is unknown.

Every patient had relapsed following autologous stem cell transplantation, and cohorts differed in brentuximab vedotin exposure. Relapsed/refractory classical Hodgkin lymphoma patients had complete, partial or progressive responses. CDR1 is SGHTA, CDR2 FQGNSA, per germline. V was trimmed by 5 bases and J by 5 bases, leaving 7 bases between them. This CDR3 comprises 13 residues. The clonotype comes from a human donor with classical Hodgkin lymphoma. The sample in question was peripheral blood mononuclear cells (PBMCs), obtained before the second cycle of nivolumab. The genes are TRBV7-2 and TRBJ2-6; TRBD1 is a possible D gene (5 bases). CDR3 in amino acids: CASSPDRANVLTF. The CDR3 DNA reads as TGTGCCAGCAGCCCGGACAGGGCCAACGTCCTGACTTTC.